Following are 22 T cell receptor beta chains from one sample sequenced in a study of tumor and adjacent non-tumor tissue in lung cancer. TCRbeta libraries were built with three rounds of nested PCR, modified from ARM-PCR. TCRdb ran MiXCR on the multiplex PCR reads and lists one entry per CDR3 protein. Here the sample spans about 90,000 distinct CDR3 sequences, roughly two thirds being singletons. RNA was extracted from bulk tissue without any cell sorting. Sequenced input: lung tumor tissue. Source of these receptors: a man aged 70-80 years with non-small cell lung cancer.

This clonotype showed up many times. The genes are TRBV28 and TRBJ2-1; D tentatively reads TRBD1 or TRBD2 (5 bases each). The CDR3 is 12 amino acids. From germline, CDR1 is MDHEN and CDR2 SYDVKM. V was trimmed by 6 bases and J by 5 bases, leaving 8 bases between them. The CDR3 is CASSGDHNEQFF. The CDR3 DNA follows: TGTGCCAGCAGCGGGGACCACAATGAGCAGTTCTTC.

Points on this clonotype: At one end the junction does not follow the germline gene, possibly because of a read error. This chain links TRBV11-1 with TRBJ2-5; D unclear. In germline, CDR1 is SGHAT, CDR2 FQDESV (reference sequence). This CDR3 spans 13 amino acids. This CDR3 is CTSNRTDQESQYF. CDR3 bases: TGTACCAGCAATCGGACGGACCAAGAGAGCCAGTACTTC. Full variable domain (remainder filled in from reference TRBV11-1 and TRBJ2-5): EAEVAQSPRYKITEKSQAVAFWCDPISGHATLYWYRQILGQGPELLVQFQDESVVDDSQLPKDRFSAERLKGVDSTLKIQPAELGDSAMYLCTSNRTDQESQYFGPGTRLLVL.

This clonotype showed up just a few times. The CDR3 ends on some other residue instead of the conserved phenylalanine or tryptophan, so this is likely a read error. V usage is TRBV6-5 and J usage is TRBJ2-5, with 10 bases aligning to TRBD1. Germline values: CDR1 MNHEY, CDR2 SVGAGI. The CDR3 has 13 residues. Unmatched junction bases numbered 6, after V lost 9 bases and J lost 5 bases. The CDR3 region is CASGTGERETQYS. CDR3 sequence (DNA): TGTGCCAGTGGGACAGGGGAACGGGAGACCCAGTACTCC.

Worth noting for this clonotype: The CDR3 end shows no conserved phenylalanine or tryptophan, and so a read error is likely. The chain links TRBV29-1 to TRBJ2-2; D not resolved. CDR3 length equals 13 residues. Germline V gives CDR1 SQVTM, CDR2 ANQGSEA. This CDR3 reads CNVDVKNNGELFI. The CDR3 DNA reads TGCAACGTTGATGTGAAGAACAACGGGGAGCTGTTTATT.

The V gene is TRBV6-1, the J gene TRBJ2-7; no reliable D call. The germline V gene encodes CDR1 MNHNS and CDR2 SASEGT. V dropped 3 bases and J dropped 7 bases, with 19 bases sitting between them. The CDR3 has 15 amino acids. The CDR3 loop is CASSEPFPWHYEQYF. The CDR3 DNA reads as TGTGCCAGCAGTGAGCCCTTTCCGTGGCACTATGAGCAGTACTTC.

This chain uses TRBV30 with TRBJ1-4, with a weak D call TRBD1 (5 bases). The CDR3 contains 12 residues. In germline, CDR1 is GTSNPN, CDR2 SVGIG (reference sequence). With 8 bases removed from V and 7 bases from J, the gap between germline ends came to 14 bases. CDR3 loop: CADRGGSEKLFF. CDR3 coding DNA: TGTGCCGATCGGGGGGGGAGTGAAAAACTGTTTTTT.

Details on this clonotype: This may be a read error: a much more frequent sequence differs by one nucleotide. This chain joins TRBV5-1 and TRBJ2-1; tentative D call: TRBD2 (6 bases). This CDR3 spans 15 amino acids. Germline CDR1 SGHRS, CDR2 YFSETQ. CDR3: CTSSLLGGPYNEQFF. The CDR3 region has the DNA TGCACCAGCAGCTTACTCGGGGGACCCTACAATGAGCAGTTCTTC.

In this sample, this clonotype turned up many times. The chain has TRBV20-1 and TRBJ1-1; a possible D gene is TRBD1 (5 bases). The CDR3 extends over 12 amino acids. V lost 4 bases and J 8 bases, leaving 14 bases between the germline ends. CDR1 is DFQATT and CDR2 is SNEGSKA in the germline V gene (reference sequence). Here the CDR3 DNA reads TGCAGTGCTAAGGGACCGCCAACAGAAGCTTTCTTT. As protein: CSAKGPPTEAFF.

The sample holds one count of this clonotype. The chain combines TRBV7-9 with TRBJ2-3; D remains unclear. This CDR3 spans 13 amino acids. Germline lookup yields CDR1 SEHNR and CDR2 FQNEAQ (reference sequence). The V and J ends lost 7 bases and 1 base respectively, with 9 bases between them. CDR3 bases: TGTGCCAGCAACGCGAGCGGCACAGATACGCAGTATTTT. Protein sequence: CASNASGTDTQYF.

The rearrangement joins TRBV20-1 to TRBJ2-3; 9 nucleotides align to TRBD1. Germline values: CDR1 DFQATT, CDR2 SNEGSKA (reference sequence). With 2 bases clipped from V and 6 bases from J, the junction kept 6 bases outside the gene matches. CDR3 length equals 14 residues. CDR3 in amino acids: CSARKQGAMDTQYF. The DNA for the CDR3 is TGCAGTGCTAGAAAACAGGGGGCTATGGATACGCAGTATTTT.

This clonotype was seen repeatedly, ten times or more. The chain employs TRBV12-3 or TRBV12-4 and TRBJ2-1; D perhaps matches TRBD2 (5 bases). V lost 3 bases and J lost 3, with 12 bases in between. CDR3 size: 15 residues. The CDR3 sequence: CASSFERRVYNEQFF. DNA of the CDR3: TGTGCCAGCAGTTTCGAGCGGCGCGTCTACAATGAGCAGTTCTTC.

V gene TRBV20-1 combines with J gene TRBJ2-7, with D unresolved. The germline gives CDR1 DFQATT, CDR2 SNEGSKA (reference sequence). CDR3 length equals 14 residues. The CDR3 region is CNANLAVVGYEQYF. In DNA, the CDR3 is TGCAATGCCAACCTGGCCGTTGTAGGCTACGAGCAGTACTTC.

The sample holds many counts of this clonotype. A much more abundant neighbour one base away suggests this may be a read error. The V gene is TRBV11-2, the J gene TRBJ2-7, with a tentative D call TRBD1 (6 bases). CDR1 is SGHAT, CDR2 FQNNGV, per germline. V was cut by 5 bases and J by 6 bases, with 20 bases left in between. The CDR3 covers 15 residues. The DNA of the CDR3 is TGTGCCAGCAGCATTACAGGGTTCGGTGTCTGCGAGCAGTACTTC. The encoded protein is CASSITGFGVCEQYF. The full variable domain, in which reference TRBV11-2 and TRBJ2-7 provide the parts outside the CDR3, is EAGVAQSPRYKIIEKRQSVAFWCNPISGHATLYWYQQILGQGPKLLIQFQNNGVVDDSQLPKDRFSAERLKGVDSTLKIQPAKLEDSAVYLCASSITGFGVCEQYFGPGTRLTVT.

The rearrangement links TRBV4-1 to TRBJ1-1; no clear D. V lost 6 bases and J 4 bases, leaving 24 bases between the germline ends. The CDR3 contains 17 residues. Germline assignment: CDR1 MGHRA and CDR2 YSYEKL. CDR3 bases: TGCGCCAGCAGTCCCCGAATGACGAGTTGGGGTGTCACTGAAGCTTTCTTT. This encodes CASSPRMTSWGVTEAFF.

Points on this clonotype: At one end the junction does not follow the germline gene, possibly because of a read error. This rearrangement joins TRBV11-2 to TRBJ2-5; a possible D gene is TRBD2 (6 bases). Germline V gives CDR1 SGHAT, CDR2 FQNNGV. The CDR3 has 15 residues. The CDR3 nucleotides are TGTGCCAGCAGCTTAGGTCAGGACTACCAAGAGACCCAGCAATTC. Its protein is CASSLGQDYQETQQF.

The chain is built from TRBV4-1 and TRBJ2-7; 7 positions match TRBD2. V gave up 0 bases and J gave up 7 bases; unmatched junction bases: 12. The germline gives CDR1 MGHRA, CDR2 YSYEKL. CDR3 length: 16 amino acids. The CDR3 DNA is TGCGCCAGCAGCCAAGATCGGGTAGCGGGCTATTATGAGCAGTACGTC. Its translation: CASSQDRVAGYYEQYV.

Many counts were recorded for this clonotype. The rearrangement uses TRBV28 and TRBJ2-1, with 7 bases lining up with TRBD1. The CDR3 totals 17 residues. The trim removed 3 bases at V and 5 bases at J, leaving 13 bases unmatched. From germline, CDR1 is MDHEN and CDR2 SYDVKM. CDR3 sequence reads: CASSFSGDSVGNNEQFF. DNA of the CDR3: TGTGCCAGCAGTTTTTCTGGGGACAGCGTTGGGAACAATGAGCAGTTCTTC. Full variable domain (outside the CDR3, taken from reference TRBV28 and TRBJ2-1): DVKVTQSSRYLVKRTGEKVFLECVQDMDHENMFWYRQDPGLGLRLIYFSYDVKMKEKGDIPEGYSVSREKKERFSLILESASTNQTSMYLCASSFSGDSVGNNEQFFGPGTRLTVL.

This clonotype was found once. A junction boundary mismatches the germline segment, possibly from a read error. The chain employs TRBV4-1 and TRBJ1-5, with a weak D call TRBD1 (5 bases). The CDR3 spans 16 residues. Per the germline V gene, CDR1 is MGHRA and CDR2 is YSYEKL. CDR3 sequence (DNA): TGCGCCAGAAGCCAAAGGGGCCTGATAAATGATCGGCCCCAGCATTTT. Encoded protein: CARSQRGLINDRPQHF.

As to this clonotype: Its ends do not fully match the called genes, so a read error is possible. The chain carries TRBV4-2 and TRBJ1-2, with D tentatively TRBD1 (6 bases). CDR1 is LGHNA and CDR2 is YNFKEQ in the germline V gene. CDR3 length equals 17 residues. The chain's CDR3 is CVSSQERLQGARYGYTF. The CDR3 DNA reads as TGTGTCAGCAGTCAAGAACGTTTACAGGGCGCTAGGTATGGCTACACCTTC.

As regards this clonotype: This may come from a read error, since a much larger clone is one base off. V is TRBV28 and J is TRBJ2-5, with TRBD1 matching 7 bases. Germline V lookup: CDR1 MDHEN, CDR2 SYDVKM. The CDR3 consists of 15 residues. CDR3 bases: TGTGCCGGCAGTTTCTTCGCGACAGGGCAGGAGACCCAGTACTTC. It is translated as CAGSFFATGQETQYF. The variable domain in full, completed from reference TRBV28 and TRBJ2-5, reads DVKVTQSSRYLVKRTGEKVFLECVQDMDHENMFWYRQDPGLGLRLIYFSYDVKMKEKGDIPEGYSVSREKKERFSLILESASTNQTSMYLCAGSFFATGQETQYFGPGTRLLVL.

This clonotype occurred once. The junction departs from germline at one end; a sequencing error may be responsible. The chain is built from TRBV29-1 and TRBJ1-3; D ambiguous. CDR1 SQVTM and CDR2 ANQGSEA come from the germline V gene. The CDR3 has 12 residues. CDR3 protein: CTVRNSGNTIYF. CDR3 coding DNA: TGCACCGTTAGAAACTCTGGGAACACCATATATTTT.

This clonotype came up a few times. A much larger clone differs by one base, so this may be a read error. In DNA form, the CDR3 reads TGCGCCAGCAGCCAAGGAGGGGGGGCTAATACTGAAGCTTTCTTT. Its protein is CASSQGGGANTEAFF. The chain has TRBV4-1 and TRBJ1-1; tentatively, D is TRBD1 (6 bases). Germline V CDR1 and CDR2: MGHRA, YSYEKL. V lost 1 base to trimming and J lost 5 bases, with 14 bases between them. The CDR3 loop spans 15 amino acids.